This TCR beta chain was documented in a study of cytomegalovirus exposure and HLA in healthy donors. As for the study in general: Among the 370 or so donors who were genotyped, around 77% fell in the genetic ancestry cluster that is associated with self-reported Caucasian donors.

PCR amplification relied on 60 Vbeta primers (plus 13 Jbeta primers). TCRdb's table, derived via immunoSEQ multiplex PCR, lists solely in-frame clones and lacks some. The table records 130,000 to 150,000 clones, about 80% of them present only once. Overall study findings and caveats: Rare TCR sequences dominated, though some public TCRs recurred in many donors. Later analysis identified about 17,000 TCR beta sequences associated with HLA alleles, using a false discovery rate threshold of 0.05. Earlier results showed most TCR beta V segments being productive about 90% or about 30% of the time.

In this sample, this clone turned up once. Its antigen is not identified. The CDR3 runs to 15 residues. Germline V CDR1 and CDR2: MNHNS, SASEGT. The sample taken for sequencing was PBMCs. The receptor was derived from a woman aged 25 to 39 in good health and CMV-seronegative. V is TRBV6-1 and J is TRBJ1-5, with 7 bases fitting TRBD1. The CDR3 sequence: CAGSRDRLSNQPQHF. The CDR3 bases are TGTGCTGGTAGCCGGGACAGACTTAGCAATCAGCCCCAGCATTTT.